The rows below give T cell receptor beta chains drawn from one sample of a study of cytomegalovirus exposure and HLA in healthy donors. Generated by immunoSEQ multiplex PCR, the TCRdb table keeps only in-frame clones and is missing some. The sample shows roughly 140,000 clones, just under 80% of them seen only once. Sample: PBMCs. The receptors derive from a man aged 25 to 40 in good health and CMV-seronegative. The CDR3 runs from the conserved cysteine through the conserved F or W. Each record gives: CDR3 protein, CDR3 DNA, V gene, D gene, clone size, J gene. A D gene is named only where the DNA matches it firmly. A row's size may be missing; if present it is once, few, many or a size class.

CDR3: CASSPGLAGGSSYNEQFF
DNA: TGCGCCAGCAGCCCGGGACTAGCGGGGGGGAGCTCCTACAATGAGCAGTTCTTC
V: TRBV4-1
D: TRBD2
size: NA
J: TRBJ2-1

CDR3: CASSNHPGTGRTGELFF
DNA: TGTGCCAGCAGTAACCACCCCGGGACAGGAAGGACCGGGGAGCTGTTTTTT
V: TRBV6-4
D: TRBD1
size: NA
J: TRBJ2-2

CDR3: CASSLEGARGNTIYF
DNA: TGCGCCAGCAGCTTAGAGGGGGCGAGGGGAAACACCATATATTTT
V: TRBV5-1
D: TRBD1
size: NA
J: TRBJ1-3

CDR3: CASSEGGRNTEAFF
DNA: TGTGCCAGCAGTGAAGGAGGAAGGAACACTGAAGCTTTCTTT
V: TRBV25-1
D: NA
size: NA
J: TRBJ1-1

CDR3: CASSDTGRNYGYTF
DNA: TGTGCCAGCAGTGATACGGGTCGCAACTATGGCTACACCTTC
V: TRBV6-1
D: NA
size: NA
J: TRBJ1-2

CDR3: CASSQDRQDGYPF
DNA: TGCGCCAGCAGCCAAGATCGACAGGATGGCTACCCCTTC
V: TRBV4-1
D: NA
size: NA
J: TRBJ1-2

CDR3: CARSSVQGRSYEQYF
DNA: TGTGCCAGAAGCTCCGTCCAGGGCCGATCCTACGAGCAGTACTTC
V: TRBV5-3
D: NA
size: NA
J: TRBJ2-7

CDR3: CASSESGGDTEAFF
DNA: TGTGCCAGCAGTGAAAGCGGGGGGGACACTGAAGCTTTCTTT
V: TRBV6-1
D: NA
size: NA
J: TRBJ1-1

CDR3: CASSLGTGVNTEAFF
DNA: TGCGCCAGCAGCTTGGGGACAGGGGTAAACACTGAAGCTTTCTTT
V: TRBV5-1
D: TRBD1
size: few
J: TRBJ1-1

CDR3: CSGSGTRFATDTQYF
DNA: TGCAGCGGTTCCGGGACTAGATTTGCCACAGATACGCAGTATTTT
V: TRBV29-1
D: TRBD2
size: NA
J: TRBJ2-3

CDR3: CASSKDNGEETQYF
DNA: TGTGCCAGCAGCAAAGATAACGGGGAAGAGACCCAGTACTTC
V: TRBV21-1
D: NA
size: once
J: TRBJ2-5

CDR3: CASSTQESGGHSPLHF
DNA: TGTGCCAGCTCAACGCAAGAATCAGGAGGACATTCACCCCTCCACTTT
V: TRBV18
D: NA
size: NA
J: TRBJ1-6

CDR3: CASSLVASANYGYTF
DNA: TGTGCCAGCAGCTTAGTGGCCAGTGCTAACTATGGCTACACCTTC
V: TRBV7-9
D: NA
size: NA
J: TRBJ1-2

CDR3: CASREVDRYYGYTF
DNA: TGTGCCAGTAGGGAGGTCGACAGGTACTATGGCTACACCTTC
V: TRBV19
D: NA
size: NA
J: TRBJ1-2

CDR3: CASSEELAKNIQYF
DNA: TGTGCCAGCAGTGAAGAGCTAGCCAAAAACATTCAGTACTTC
V: TRBV6-1
D: NA
size: few
J: TRBJ2-4

CDR3: CASSQRRAGGPGREQYF
DNA: TGTGCCAGCAGCCAACGGAGGGCCGGGGGGCCAGGCAGGGAGCAGTACTTC
V: TRBV14
D: NA
size: once
J: TRBJ2-7

CDR3: CASTPWGGGGYTF
DNA: TGTGCCAGCACCCCGTGGGGGGGCGGCGGCTACACCTTC
V: TRBV5-8
D: NA
size: NA
J: TRBJ1-2

CDR3: CASREQAYSYEQYF
DNA: TGTGCCAGCAGGGAACAGGCCTACTCCTACGAGCAGTACTTC
V: TRBV2
D: NA
size: NA
J: TRBJ2-7

CDR3: CASRRRETEAFF
DNA: TGTGCCAGCAGACGCAGGGAAACTGAAGCTTTCTTT
V: TRBV11-2
D: NA
size: NA
J: TRBJ1-1

CDR3: CAIGGDRGYGYTF
DNA: TGTGCCATCGGGGGAGACAGGGGCTATGGCTACACCTTC
V: TRBV10-3
D: TRBD1
size: NA
J: TRBJ1-2

CDR3: CASSDQRPGHLYGYTF
DNA: TGTGCCAGCAGTGACCAAAGGCCGGGACACCTCTATGGCTACACCTTC
V: TRBV25-1
D: NA
size: NA
J: TRBJ1-2

CDR3: CASSSITGAEAFF
DNA: TGTGCCAGCAGCTCCATCACAGGGGCTGAAGCTTTCTTT
V: TRBV11-3
D: TRBD1
size: NA
J: TRBJ1-1

CDR3: CASSGPTGGAIEQYF
DNA: TGTGCCAGCAGTGGACCGACAGGGGGCGCGATCGAGCAGTACTTC
V: TRBV2
D: TRBD1
size: NA
J: TRBJ2-7

CDR3: CASRRTGNEKLFF
DNA: TGTGCCAGCAGGCGGACAGGGAATGAAAAACTGTTTTTT
V: TRBV6-1
D: TRBD1
size: NA
J: TRBJ1-4

CDR3: CASSLNSNSAEAFF
DNA: TGTGCCAGCAGCCTCAACTCTAACAGTGCTGAAGCTTTCTTT
V: TRBV7-9
D: NA
size: NA
J: TRBJ1-1

CDR3: CASSQGGGGREQYF
DNA: TGCGCCAGCAGCCAAGGAGGGGGGGGCCGGGAGCAGTACTTC
V: TRBV4-1
D: NA
size: NA
J: TRBJ2-7

CDR3: CASSALNGGSGNTIYF
DNA: TGTGCCAGCAGCGCCCTGAACGGGGGCTCTGGAAACACCATATATTTT
V: TRBV9
D: NA
size: NA
J: TRBJ1-3

CDR3: CASGLVSRGAQQYF
DNA: TGTGCTAGTGGTTTGGTTTCGCGGGGGGCTCAGCAGTACTTC
V: TRBV12-5
D: TRBD2
size: NA
J: TRBJ2-7

CDR3: CASSYSGGGYTF
DNA: TGTGCCAGCAGTTACTCGGGGGGTGGCTACACCTTC
V: TRBV6-5
D: NA
size: NA
J: TRBJ1-2

CDR3: CASSLWTGSTDTQYF
DNA: TGTGCCAGCAGCTTGTGGACAGGGAGCACAGATACGCAGTATTTT
V: TRBV5-4
D: TRBD1
size: NA
J: TRBJ2-3

CDR3: CASSSPPRGPTLGNSPLHF
DNA: TGTGCTAGCAGCTCCCCTCCGCGGGGGCCCACACTGGGTAATTCACCCCTCCACTTT
V: TRBV7-7
D: NA
size: few
J: TRBJ1-6

CDR3: CASSYRAGGEAFF
DNA: TGTGCCAGCAGTTACAGGGCGGGGGGTGAAGCTTTCTTT
V: TRBV6-5
D: NA
size: NA
J: TRBJ1-1

CDR3: CASRWRGGNEQYF
DNA: TGCGCCAGCAGGTGGAGAGGGGGCAACGAGCAGTACTTC
V: TRBV5-1
D: TRBD1
size: NA
J: TRBJ2-7

CDR3: CASSQDPDSLSQNF
DNA: TGCGCCAGCAGCCAAGATCCGGACAGCCTATCCCAGAATTTT
V: TRBV4-1
D: NA
size: NA
J: TRBJ1-5

CDR3: CASRLDRGSYEQYF
DNA: TGTGCCAGCAGGTTGGACAGGGGTTCGTACGAGCAGTACTTC
V: TRBV7-9
D: TRBD1
size: NA
J: TRBJ2-7

CDR3: CASSRRLVAQFF
DNA: TGTGCCAGCAGCCGAAGACTAGTTGCGCAGTTCTTC
V: TRBV5-6
D: NA
size: NA
J: TRBJ2-1

CDR3: CASSQESGSYNEQFF
DNA: TGTGCCAGCAGCCAAGAAAGCGGGAGCTACAATGAGCAGTTCTTC
V: TRBV4-2
D: TRBD2
size: NA
J: TRBJ2-1

CDR3: CASSPGQGVTDTQYF
DNA: TGTGCCAGCAGTCCGGGACAGGGGGTCACAGATACGCAGTATTTT
V: TRBV28
D: TRBD1
size: NA
J: TRBJ2-3

CDR3: CSVSRTATNEQFF
DNA: TGCAGCGTCTCCCGGACAGCCACCAATGAGCAGTTCTTC
V: TRBV29-1
D: NA
size: NA
J: TRBJ2-1

CDR3: CATLKGSSGSYEQYF
DNA: TGTGCCACCCTCAAGGGTTCTAGCGGCTCCTACGAGCAGTACTTC
V: TRBV6-1
D: TRBD2
size: NA
J: TRBJ2-7

CDR3: CASSSHQAKLAGANVLTF
DNA: TGTGCCAGCAGTTCTCACCAGGCGAAGCTGGCTGGGGCCAACGTCCTGACTTTC
V: TRBV28
D: NA
size: NA
J: TRBJ2-6

CDR3: CASSPSVDYGYTF
DNA: TGCGCCAGCAGCCCGTCCGTTGACTATGGCTACACCTTC
V: TRBV4-1
D: NA
size: NA
J: TRBJ1-2

CDR3: CASSPLGQGNHEQYF
DNA: TGTGCCAGCTCACCCCTCGGACAGGGAAATCACGAGCAGTACTTC
V: TRBV18
D: TRBD1
size: few
J: TRBJ2-7

CDR3: CASSTPGTGGNTEAFF
DNA: TGTGCCAGCAGTACCCCCGGGACAGGGGGAAACACTGAAGCTTTCTTT
V: TRBV28
D: TRBD1
size: few
J: TRBJ1-1

CDR3: CASSSSSSGNTIYF
DNA: TGCGCCAGCAGCTCGTCGAGCTCTGGAAACACCATATATTTT
V: TRBV5-1
D: NA
size: few
J: TRBJ1-3

CDR3: CASSQDLAGWYGYTF
DNA: TGTGCCAGCAGCCAAGATCTGGCGGGTTGGTATGGCTACACCTTC
V: TRBV4-2
D: NA
size: NA
J: TRBJ1-2

CDR3: CASSLAQGTGQAVGNTIYF
DNA: TGTGCCAGCAGCTTAGCCCAAGGGACGGGACAGGCCGTCGGAAACACCATATATTTT
V: TRBV7-9
D: TRBD1
size: NA
J: TRBJ1-3

CDR3: CASSLTRGRDTQYF
DNA: TGTGCCAGCAGCCTAACAAGGGGAAGAGATACGCAGTATTTT
V: TRBV14
D: NA
size: once
J: TRBJ2-3

CDR3: CASSPRDNEQFF
DNA: TGCGCCAGCAGCCCCCGAGACAATGAGCAGTTCTTC
V: TRBV4-1
D: NA
size: few
J: TRBJ2-1

CDR3: CASSLGTGGPRQPQHF
DNA: TGTGCCAGCAGCTTAGGGACAGGGGGTCCCCGACAGCCCCAGCATTTT
V: TRBV11-2
D: TRBD1
size: NA
J: TRBJ1-5

CDR3: CASSLASGLGYTF
DNA: TGTGCCAGCAGCTTAGCCTCGGGACTTGGCTACACCTTC
V: TRBV7-9
D: NA
size: NA
J: TRBJ1-2

CDR3: CASSLRRTGGRGSVWEQYF
DNA: TGTGCCAGCAGCTTAAGGCGGACAGGGGGCCGCGGATCCGTCTGGGAGCAGTACTTC
V: TRBV5-6
D: TRBD1
size: NA
J: TRBJ2-7

CDR3: CASSFPGQGIYGYTF
DNA: TGTGCCAGCAGTTTCCCAGGGCAGGGCATTTATGGCTACACCTTC
V: TRBV28
D: NA
size: once
J: TRBJ1-2